This TCR beta chain was captured in a study of long-term antiretroviral therapy in people with HIV. The authors ran the immunoSEQ assay, v3.0, at survey level. The protocol was immunoSEQ multiplex PCR, while the TCRdb copy is restricted to in-frame clones and leaves out a portion. The sample has more than 25,000 clones; roughly 97% are singletons. The sequencing here drew on unsorted PBMCs, taken 7.6 years after starting antiretroviral therapy. This TCR was sampled from a man aged 25 to 40 with HIV.

The CDR3 loop reads CSVEGDSSYEQYF. CDR3 sequence (DNA): TGCAGCGTTGAGGGCGACAGCTCCTACGAGCAGTACTTC. The chain joins TRBV29-1 to TRBJ2-7; D possibly corresponds to TRBD1 (5 bases). CDR1 is SQVTM, CDR2 ANQGSEA, per germline. V was trimmed by 3 bases and J by 0 bases, leaving 9 bases between them. The CDR3 loop spans 13 amino acids.